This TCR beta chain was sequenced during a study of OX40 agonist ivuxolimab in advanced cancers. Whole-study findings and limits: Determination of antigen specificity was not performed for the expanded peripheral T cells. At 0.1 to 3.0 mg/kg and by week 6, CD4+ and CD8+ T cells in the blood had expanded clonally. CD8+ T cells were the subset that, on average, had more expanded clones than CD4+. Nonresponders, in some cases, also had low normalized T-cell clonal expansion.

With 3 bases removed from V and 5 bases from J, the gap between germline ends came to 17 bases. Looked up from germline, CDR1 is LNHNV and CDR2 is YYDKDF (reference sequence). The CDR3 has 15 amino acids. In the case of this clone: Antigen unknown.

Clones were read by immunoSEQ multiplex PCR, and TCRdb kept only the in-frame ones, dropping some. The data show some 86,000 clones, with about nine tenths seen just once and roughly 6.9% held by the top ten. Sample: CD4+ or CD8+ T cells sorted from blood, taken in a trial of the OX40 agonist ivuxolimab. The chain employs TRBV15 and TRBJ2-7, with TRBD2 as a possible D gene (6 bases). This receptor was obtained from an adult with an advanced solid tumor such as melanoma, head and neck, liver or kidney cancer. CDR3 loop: CATSRTSRRRHEQYF. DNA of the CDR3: TGTGCCACCAGCAGGACTAGTCGACGTAGACACGAGCAGTACTTC.